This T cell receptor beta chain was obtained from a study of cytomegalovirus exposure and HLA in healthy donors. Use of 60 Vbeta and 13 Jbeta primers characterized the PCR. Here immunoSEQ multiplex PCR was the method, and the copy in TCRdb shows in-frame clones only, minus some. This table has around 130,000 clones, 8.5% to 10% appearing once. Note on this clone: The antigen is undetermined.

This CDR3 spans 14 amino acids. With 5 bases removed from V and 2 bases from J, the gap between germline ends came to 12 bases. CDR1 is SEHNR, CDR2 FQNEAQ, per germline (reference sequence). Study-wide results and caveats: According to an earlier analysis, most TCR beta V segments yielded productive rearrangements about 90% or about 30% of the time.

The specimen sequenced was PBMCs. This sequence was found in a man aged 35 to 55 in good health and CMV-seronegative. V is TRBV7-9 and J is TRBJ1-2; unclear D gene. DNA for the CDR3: TGTGCCAGCAGCCGGTCGGGCGGGAACTATGGCTACACCTTC. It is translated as CASSRSGGNYGYTF.